The next 18 T cell receptor beta chains were all read from a single sample in a study of blood T cell repertoires in COVID-19. Assay: immunoSEQ multiplex PCR; the TCRdb copy retains only in-frame clones and omits some. The sample carries about 160,000 clones, approximately 88% recorded once. Sequencing was done on a sample of peripheral blood. These receptors came from a woman aged 80 or over with active or convalescent COVID-19.

The gene calls are TRBV27 and TRBJ2-7, with D possibly matching TRBD1 (6 bases). The germline gives CDR1 MNHEY, CDR2 SMNVEV (reference sequence). The CDR3 is 11 amino acids. Trimming pared 8 bases from V and 5 bases from J, leaving 10 bases between. DNA for the CDR3: TGTGCCAGCCCCCAGGGGCACGAGCAGTACTTC. Amino acids: CASPQGHEQYF.

Here the CDR3 reads CASSQDWRSNYGYTF. CDR3 nucleotides: TGCGCCAGCAGCCAAGATTGGAGATCTAACTATGGCTACACCTTC. V and J are TRBV4-3 and TRBJ1-2; no clear D. From germline, CDR1 is LGHNA and CDR2 YSLEER. V gave up 0 bases and J gave up 0 bases, with 8 bases separating them. The CDR3 loop spans 15 amino acids.

CDR3 sequence: CASSPDRVTARYNEQFF. In nucleotides, the CDR3 is TGCGCCAGCAGTCCAGACAGGGTCACTGCAAGATACAATGAGCAGTTCTTC. This chain connects TRBV23-1 to TRBJ2-1; 7 nucleotides match TRBD1. TRBV23-1 is an ORF, with its function uncertain. This CDR3 contains 17 residues. V was pared by 4 bases and J by 4 bases, with 13 bases of the junction left unmatched.

The CDR3 spells CASSLRGRKEKLFF. DNA for the CDR3: TGTGCCAGCAGTTTGAGGGGGCGGAAAGAAAAACTGTTTTTT. The chain recombines TRBV28 with TRBJ1-4; 7 nucleotides agree with TRBD1. CDR3 length: 14 amino acids. Germline assignment: CDR1 MDHEN and CDR2 SYDVKM. J lost 8 bases, V lost 3 bases, and 6 bases had no gene match.

Notes on this clone: Other DNA sequences in the sample encode the same CDR3. V gene TRBV18 combines with J gene TRBJ1-5, with 7 nucleotides matching TRBD1. Unmatched junction bases numbered 0, after V lost 2 bases and J lost 5 bases. Germline-derived CDR1 and CDR2 are KGHSH and LQKENI. The CDR3 runs to 13 residues. The CDR3 DNA reads as TGTGCCAGCTCACCAGGGACAGATCAGCCCCAGCATTTT. It encodes CASSPGTDQPQHF.

V usage is TRBV4-3 and J usage is TRBJ2-2; tentative D call: TRBD2 (5 bases). V shed 0 bases and J shed 7 bases, with 21 bases lying between them. Germline V gives CDR1 LGHNA, CDR2 YSLEER. The CDR3 runs 18 residues. The CDR3 nucleotides are TGCGCCAGCAGCCAAGATCGCGACGGGGTTCGTTTCGGCGGGGAGCTGTTTTTT. Translating gives CASSQDRDGVRFGGELFF.

This chain joins TRBV30 and TRBJ1-3, with D perhaps matching TRBD1 (5 bases). The CDR3 length is 14 residues. Trimming pared 1 base from V and 2 bases from J, leaving 9 bases between. Looked up from germline, CDR1 is GTSNPN and CDR2 is SVGIG (reference sequence). CDR3 protein: CAWSGRGAGNTIYF. CDR3 nucleotide sequence: TGTGCCTGGAGTGGACGGGGGGCTGGAAACACCATATATTTT.

This clone has a handful of counts. The chain joins TRBV19 to TRBJ1-2; 7 nucleotides agree with TRBD1. CDR3 length: 17 amino acids. Looked up from germline, CDR1 is LNHDA and CDR2 is SQIVND (reference sequence). V lost 7 bases and J lost 0; bases outside the gene matches: 14. The CDR3 loop reads CASKGALDRTANYGYTF. As DNA, the CDR3 is TGTGCCAGTAAGGGGGCCCTGGACAGGACTGCTAACTATGGCTACACCTTC.

The V gene is TRBV12-5, the J gene TRBJ1-5; D call uncertain. V was pared by 2 bases and J by 3 bases, with 11 bases between. This CDR3 region has 15 residues. The germline V gene encodes CDR1 LGHNT and CDR2 FRNRAP. The CDR3 spells CASGLYPVINQPQHF. In nucleotides, the CDR3 is TGTGCTAGTGGTTTGTACCCGGTTATCAATCAGCCCCAGCATTTT.

As regards this clone: Other DNA sequences in this specimen translate into the identical CDR3. The CDR3 reads CASSQDRGYGYTF. The CDR3 region has the DNA TGTGCCAGCAGCCAAGATAGAGGGTATGGCTACACCTTC. The chain links TRBV3-1 (or the pseudogene TRBV3-2) to TRBJ1-2; D gene ambiguous. The CDR3 sequence is 13 residues long. V lost 0 bases and J 5 bases, leaving 7 bases between the germline ends. Germline V gene lookup returns CDR1 LGHDT and CDR2 YNNKEL (reference sequence).

The chain's CDR3 is CASSFGQGFSYTF. CDR3 DNA: TGTGCCAGCAGCTTCGGACAGGGGTTTAGCTACACCTTC. The chain links TRBV7-8 to TRBJ1-2; 9 nucleotides match TRBD1. Germline CDR1 reads SGHVS; CDR2 reads FQNEAQ. This CDR3 has 13 amino acids. The V segment lost 3 bases and the J segment 9 bases; nucleotides outside the gene matches: 5.

This clone was observed a single time. The chain combines TRBV2 with TRBJ1-1; D gene ambiguous. Trimming shortened V by 5 bases and J by 4 bases, and 17 bases separated the two germline ends. In germline, CDR1 is SNHLY, CDR2 FYNNEI. The CDR3 loop spans 15 amino acids. In nucleotides, the CDR3 is TGTGCCAGCAGTCCCACTTGGGCCGGTGGCACTGAAGCTTTCTTT. It codes for CASSPTWAGGTEAFF.

About this clone itself: Other DNA sequences of this sample code for an identical CDR3. The genes are TRBV28 and TRBJ1-3, with D hard to call. The CDR3 is 14 amino acids. Trimming stripped 5 bases from V and 0 bases from J, with 8 bases between. CDR1 and CDR2 from the germline V gene are MDHEN and SYDVKM. The CDR3 is CASSPGGSGNTIYF. CDR3 bases: TGTGCCAGCAGTCCCGGCGGCTCTGGAAACACCATATATTTT.

The chain uses TRBV6-6 and TRBJ2-5; D not certain. The V end was cut by 2 bases, the J end by 5 bases, with 12 bases between. Germline V gives CDR1 MNHNY, CDR2 SVGAGI (reference sequence). This CDR3 spans 14 amino acids. This CDR3 is CASSYLGTRETQYF. CDR3 sequence (DNA): TGTGCCAGCAGTTACCTCGGTACGAGGGAGACCCAGTACTTC.

The genes are TRBV19 and TRBJ1-5; D uncertain. V lost 3 bases to trimming and J lost 1 base, with 7 bases between them. The CDR3 spans 14 residues. CDR1 is LNHDA, CDR2 SQIVND, per germline (reference sequence). The CDR3 protein is CASSISESNQPQHF. The DNA of the CDR3 is TGTGCCAGTAGTATTAGTGAGAGCAATCAGCCCCAGCATTTT.

This sequence joins TRBV30 and TRBJ2-1, with 8 bases identical to TRBD1. This CDR3 spans 15 amino acids. The germline V gene has CDR1 GTSNPN and CDR2 SVGIG (reference sequence). Unmatched junction bases numbered 9, after V lost 0 bases and J lost 8 bases. The CDR3 reads CAWSVLWTGYDEQFF. Here the CDR3 DNA reads TGTGCCTGGAGTGTATTGTGGACAGGGTACGATGAGCAGTTCTTC.

This chain uses TRBV6-2 or TRBV6-3 with TRBJ1-2; 7 nucleotides align to TRBD1. Germline loops: CDR1 MNHEY, CDR2 SVGEGT. V shed 4 bases, J shed 4 bases, and the junction held 9 bases outside the gene matches. The CDR3 totals 15 residues. In nucleotides, the CDR3 is TGTGCCAGCAGTTCCTCGACAGGGTTGGGCTATGGCTACACCTTC. Translating gives CASSSSTGLGYGYTF.

The chain's CDR3 is CASSPSLYTEAFF. CDR3 sequence (DNA): TGTGCCAGCTCACCTTCCCTATACACTGAAGCTTTCTTT. This rearrangement joins TRBV18 to TRBJ1-1; D uncertain. V was clipped by 3 bases and J by 3 bases, with 8 bases between them. The germline gives CDR1 KGHSH, CDR2 LQKENI. The CDR3 spans 13 residues.